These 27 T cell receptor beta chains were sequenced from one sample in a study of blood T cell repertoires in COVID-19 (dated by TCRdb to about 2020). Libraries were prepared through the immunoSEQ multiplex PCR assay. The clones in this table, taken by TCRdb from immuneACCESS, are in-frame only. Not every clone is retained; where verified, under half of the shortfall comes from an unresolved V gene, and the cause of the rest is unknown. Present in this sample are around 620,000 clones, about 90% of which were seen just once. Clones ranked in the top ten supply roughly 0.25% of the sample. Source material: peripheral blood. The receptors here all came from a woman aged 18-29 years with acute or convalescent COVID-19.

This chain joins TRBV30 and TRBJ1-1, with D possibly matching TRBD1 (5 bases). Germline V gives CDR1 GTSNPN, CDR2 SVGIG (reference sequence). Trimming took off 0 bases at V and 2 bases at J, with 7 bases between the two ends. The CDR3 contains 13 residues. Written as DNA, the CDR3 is TGTGCCTGGAGTGTACAGGATAACACTGAAGCTTTCTTT. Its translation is CAWSVQDNTEAFF. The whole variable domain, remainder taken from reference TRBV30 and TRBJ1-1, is SQTIHQWPATLVQPVGSPLSLECTVEGTSNPNLYWYRQAAGRGLQLLFYSVGIGQISSEVPQNLSASRPQDRQFILSSKKLLLSDSGFYLCAWSVQDNTEAFFGQGTRLTVV.

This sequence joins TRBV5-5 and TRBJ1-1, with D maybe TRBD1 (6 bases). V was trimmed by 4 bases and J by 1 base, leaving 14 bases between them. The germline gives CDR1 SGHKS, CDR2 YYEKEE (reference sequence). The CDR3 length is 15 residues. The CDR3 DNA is TGTGCCAGCAGCATATGGGCAGGGGCGAACACTGAAGCTTTCTTT. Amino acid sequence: CASSIWAGANTEAFF.

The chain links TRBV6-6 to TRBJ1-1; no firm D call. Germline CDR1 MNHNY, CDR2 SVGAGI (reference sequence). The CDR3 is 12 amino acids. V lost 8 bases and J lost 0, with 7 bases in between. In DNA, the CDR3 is TGTGCCAGCGGCCAGATGAACACTGAAGCTTTCTTT. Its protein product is CASGQMNTEAFF.

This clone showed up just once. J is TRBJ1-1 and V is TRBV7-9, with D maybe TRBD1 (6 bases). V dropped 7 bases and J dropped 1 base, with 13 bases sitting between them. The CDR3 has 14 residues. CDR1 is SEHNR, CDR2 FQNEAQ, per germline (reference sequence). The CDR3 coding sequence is TGTGCCAGCACACACAGGGTGAAGAACACTGAAGCTTTCTTT. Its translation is CASTHRVKNTEAFF.

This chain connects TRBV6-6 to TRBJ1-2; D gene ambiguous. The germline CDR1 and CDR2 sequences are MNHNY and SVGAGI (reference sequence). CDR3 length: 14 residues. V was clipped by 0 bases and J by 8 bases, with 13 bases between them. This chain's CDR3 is CASSYSSTAWGYTF. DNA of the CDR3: TGTGCCAGCAGTTACTCGTCAACAGCTTGGGGCTACACCTTC.

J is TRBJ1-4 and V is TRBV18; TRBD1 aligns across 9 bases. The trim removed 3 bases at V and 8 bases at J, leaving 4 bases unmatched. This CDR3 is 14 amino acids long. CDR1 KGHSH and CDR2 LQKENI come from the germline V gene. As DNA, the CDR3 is TGTGCCAGCTCACCGGACAGGGGACACGAAAAACTGTTTTTT. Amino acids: CASSPDRGHEKLFF. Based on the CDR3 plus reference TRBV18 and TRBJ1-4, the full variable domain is NAGVMQNPRHLVRRRGQEARLRCSPMKGHSHVYWYRQLPEEGLKFMVYLQKENIIDESGMPKERFSAEFPKEGPSILRIQQVVRGDSAAYFCASSPDRGHEKLFFGSGTQLSVL.

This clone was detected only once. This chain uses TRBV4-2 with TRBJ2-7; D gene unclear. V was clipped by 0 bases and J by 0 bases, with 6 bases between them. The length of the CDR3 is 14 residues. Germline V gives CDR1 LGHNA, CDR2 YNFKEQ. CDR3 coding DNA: TGTGCCAGCAGCCAAGAGTACATCTCCTACGAGCAGTACTTC. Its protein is CASSQEYISYEQYF.

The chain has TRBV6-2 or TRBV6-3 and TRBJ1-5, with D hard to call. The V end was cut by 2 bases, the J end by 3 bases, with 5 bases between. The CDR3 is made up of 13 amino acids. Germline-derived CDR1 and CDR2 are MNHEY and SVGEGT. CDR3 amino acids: CASSYPSNQPQHF. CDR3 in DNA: TGTGCCAGCAGTTACCCCTCCAATCAGCCCCAGCATTTT.

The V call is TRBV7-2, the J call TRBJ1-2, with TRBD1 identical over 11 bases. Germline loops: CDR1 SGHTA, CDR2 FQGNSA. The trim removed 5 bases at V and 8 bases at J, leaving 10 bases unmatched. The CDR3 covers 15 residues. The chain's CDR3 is CASSPTDRGPGGYTF. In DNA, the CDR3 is TGTGCCAGCAGCCCAACGGACAGGGGGCCGGGGGGCTACACCTTC. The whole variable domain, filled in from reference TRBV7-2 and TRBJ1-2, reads GAGVSQSPSNKVTEKGKDVELRCDPISGHTALYWYRQSLGQGLEFLIYFQGNSAPDKSGLPSDRFSAERTGGSVSTLTIQRTQQEDSAVYLCASSPTDRGPGGYTFGSGTRLTVV.

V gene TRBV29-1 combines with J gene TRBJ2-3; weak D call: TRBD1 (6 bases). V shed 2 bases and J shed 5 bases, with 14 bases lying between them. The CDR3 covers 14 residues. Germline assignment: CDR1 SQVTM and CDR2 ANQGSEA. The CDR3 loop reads CSVEPQGSRDTQYF. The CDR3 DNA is TGCAGCGTTGAACCACAGGGAAGCCGAGATACGCAGTATTTT.

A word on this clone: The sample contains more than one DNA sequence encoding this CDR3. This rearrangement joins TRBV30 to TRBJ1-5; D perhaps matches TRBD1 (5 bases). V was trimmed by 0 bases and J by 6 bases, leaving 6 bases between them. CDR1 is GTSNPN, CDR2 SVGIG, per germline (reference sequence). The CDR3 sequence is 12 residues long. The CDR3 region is CAWSVGGQPQHF. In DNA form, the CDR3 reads TGTGCCTGGAGTGTCGGGGGTCAGCCCCAGCATTTT.

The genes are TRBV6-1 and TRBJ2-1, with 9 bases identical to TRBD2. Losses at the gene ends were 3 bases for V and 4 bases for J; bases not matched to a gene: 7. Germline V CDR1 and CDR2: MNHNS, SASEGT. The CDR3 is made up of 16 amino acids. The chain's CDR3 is CASSDGTSSYYNEQFF. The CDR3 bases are TGTGCCAGCAGTGATGGGACTAGCAGTTATTACAATGAGCAGTTCTTC.

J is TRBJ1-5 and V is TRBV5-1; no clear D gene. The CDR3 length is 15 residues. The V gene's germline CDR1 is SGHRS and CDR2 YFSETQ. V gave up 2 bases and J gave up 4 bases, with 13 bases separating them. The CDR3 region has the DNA TGCGCCAGCAGCTTTTCCGGGTTAAGAAATCAGCCCCAGCATTTT. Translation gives CASSFSGLRNQPQHF.

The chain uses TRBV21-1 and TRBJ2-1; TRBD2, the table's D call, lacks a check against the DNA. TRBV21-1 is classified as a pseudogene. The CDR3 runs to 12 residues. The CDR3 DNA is TGTGCGGGGGGAGGTTCCTACAATGAGCAGTTCTTC. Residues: CAGGGSYNEQFF.

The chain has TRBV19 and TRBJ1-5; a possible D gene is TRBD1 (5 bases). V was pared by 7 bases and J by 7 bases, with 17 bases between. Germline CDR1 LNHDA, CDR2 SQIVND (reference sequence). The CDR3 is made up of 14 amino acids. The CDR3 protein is CASKIRGGWQPQHF. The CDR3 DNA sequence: TGTGCCAGTAAAATTCGGGGGGGGTGGCAGCCCCAGCATTTT.

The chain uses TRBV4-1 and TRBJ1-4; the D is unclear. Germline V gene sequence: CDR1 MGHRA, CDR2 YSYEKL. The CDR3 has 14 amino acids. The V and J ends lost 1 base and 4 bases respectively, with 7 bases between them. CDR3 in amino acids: CASSQAQFNEKLFF. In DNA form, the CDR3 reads TGCGCCAGCAGCCAAGCCCAGTTTAATGAAAAACTGTTTTTT.

The CDR3 is CASTMAGTTYGYTF. The CDR3 DNA reads TGTGCCAGCACTATGGCCGGGACAACATATGGCTACACCTTC. The gene calls are TRBV6-5 and TRBJ1-2, with D maybe TRBD1 (6 bases). V was clipped by 7 bases and J by 5 bases, with 17 bases between them. Germline assignment: CDR1 MNHEY and CDR2 SVGAGI. The CDR3 consists of 14 residues.

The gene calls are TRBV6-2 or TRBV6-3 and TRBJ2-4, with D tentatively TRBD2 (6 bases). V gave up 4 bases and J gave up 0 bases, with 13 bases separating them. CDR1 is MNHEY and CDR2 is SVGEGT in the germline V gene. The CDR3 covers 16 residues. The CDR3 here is CASSWGGIGAKNIQYF. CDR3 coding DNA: TGTGCCAGCAGTTGGGGCGGGATAGGAGCCAAAAACATTCAGTACTTC.

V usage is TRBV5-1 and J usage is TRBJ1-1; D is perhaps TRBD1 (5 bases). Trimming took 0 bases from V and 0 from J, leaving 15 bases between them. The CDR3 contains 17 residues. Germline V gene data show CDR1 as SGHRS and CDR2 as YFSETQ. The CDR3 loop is CASSLAGQGRMNTEAFF. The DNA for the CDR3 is TGCGCCAGCAGCTTGGCAGGCCAGGGAAGAATGAACACTGAAGCTTTCTTT.

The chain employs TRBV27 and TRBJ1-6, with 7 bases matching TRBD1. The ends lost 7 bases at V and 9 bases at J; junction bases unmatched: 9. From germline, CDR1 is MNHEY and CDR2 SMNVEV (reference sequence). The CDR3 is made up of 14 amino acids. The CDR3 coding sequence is TGTGCCAGCAAGGACAGGTTTCCCATTTCACCCCTCCACTTT. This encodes CASKDRFPISPLHF.

In DNA form, the CDR3 reads TGTGCCAGCGCTCCCTCCCGGGCTAGCCCCGGGAGTGAGCAGTTCTTC. Protein sequence: CASAPSRASPGSEQFF. The chain employs TRBV7-9 and TRBJ2-1, with D possibly TRBD2 on 6 matching bases. V was pared by 8 bases and J by 9 bases, with 26 bases between. The CDR3 covers 16 residues. CDR1 is SEHNR, CDR2 FQNEAQ, per germline (reference sequence). The complete variable domain, with remaining parts taken from reference TRBV7-9 and TRBJ2-1, reads DTGVSQNPRHKITKRGQNVTFRCDPISEHNRLYWYRQTLGQGPEFLTYFQNEAQLEKSRLLSDRFSAERPKGSFSTLEIQRTEQGDSAMYLCASAPSRASPGSEQFFGPGTRLTVL.

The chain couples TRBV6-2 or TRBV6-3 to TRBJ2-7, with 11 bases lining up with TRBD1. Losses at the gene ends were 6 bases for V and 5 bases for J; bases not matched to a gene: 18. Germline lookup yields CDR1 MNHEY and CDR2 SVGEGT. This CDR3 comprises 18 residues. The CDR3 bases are TGTGCCAGCAGCTATTTCTTGACCCCCCGGACAGGGGGCCACGAGCAGTACTTC. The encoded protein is CASSYFLTPRTGGHEQYF.

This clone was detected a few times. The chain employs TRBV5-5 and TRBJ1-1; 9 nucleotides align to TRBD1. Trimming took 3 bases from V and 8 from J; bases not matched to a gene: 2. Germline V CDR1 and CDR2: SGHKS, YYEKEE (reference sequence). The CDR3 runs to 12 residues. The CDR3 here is CASSWTGEEAFF. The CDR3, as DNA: TGTGCCAGCAGCTGGACAGGGGAGGAAGCTTTCTTT.

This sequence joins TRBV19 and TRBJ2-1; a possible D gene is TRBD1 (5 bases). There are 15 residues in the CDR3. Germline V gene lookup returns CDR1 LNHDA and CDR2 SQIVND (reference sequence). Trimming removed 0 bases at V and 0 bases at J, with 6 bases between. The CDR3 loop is CASSIDTGSYNEQFF. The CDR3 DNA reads TGTGCCAGTAGTATAGACACAGGCTCCTACAATGAGCAGTTCTTC.

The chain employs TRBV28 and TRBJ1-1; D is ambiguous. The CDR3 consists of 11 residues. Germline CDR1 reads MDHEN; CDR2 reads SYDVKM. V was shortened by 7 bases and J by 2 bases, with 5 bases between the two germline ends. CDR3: CASITNTEAFF. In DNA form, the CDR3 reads TGTGCCAGCATAACAAACACTGAAGCTTTCTTT.

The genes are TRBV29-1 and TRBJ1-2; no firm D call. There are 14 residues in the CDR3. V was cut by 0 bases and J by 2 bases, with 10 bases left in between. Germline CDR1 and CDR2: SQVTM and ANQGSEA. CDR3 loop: CSVEDGASNYGYTF. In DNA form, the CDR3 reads TGCAGCGTTGAAGATGGAGCATCCAACTATGGCTACACCTTC.

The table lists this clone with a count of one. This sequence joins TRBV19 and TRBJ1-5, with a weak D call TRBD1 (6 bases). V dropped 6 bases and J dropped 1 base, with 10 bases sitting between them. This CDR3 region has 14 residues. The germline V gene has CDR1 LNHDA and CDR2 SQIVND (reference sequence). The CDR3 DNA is TGTGCCAGTAGGGGGGCTCGAAGCAATCAGCCCCAGCATTTT. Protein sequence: CASRGARSNQPQHF.